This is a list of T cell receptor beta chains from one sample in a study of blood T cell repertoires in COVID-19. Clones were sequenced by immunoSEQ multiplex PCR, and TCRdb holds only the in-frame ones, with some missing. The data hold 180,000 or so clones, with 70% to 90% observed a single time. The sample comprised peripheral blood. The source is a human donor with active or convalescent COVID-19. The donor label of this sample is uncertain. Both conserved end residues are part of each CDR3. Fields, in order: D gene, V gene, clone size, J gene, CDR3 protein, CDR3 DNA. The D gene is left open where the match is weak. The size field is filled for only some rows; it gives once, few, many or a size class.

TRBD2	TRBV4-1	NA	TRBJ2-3	CASSQDTGLVTDTQYF	TGCGCCAGCAGCCAAGATACTGGACTAGTGACAGATACGCAGTATTTT
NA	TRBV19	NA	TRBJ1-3	CASSIGQGNTIYF	TGTGCCAGTAGTATAGGCCAGGGAAACACCATATATTTT
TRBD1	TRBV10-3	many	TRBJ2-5	CAISGDRGWGETQYF	TGTGCCATCAGTGGGGACAGGGGTTGGGGAGAGACCCAGTACTTC
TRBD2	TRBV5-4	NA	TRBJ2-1	CASSLVQRGGGNEQFF	TGTGCCAGCAGCTTGGTCCAGCGGGGGGGCGGGAATGAGCAGTTCTTC
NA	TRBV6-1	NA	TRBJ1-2	CASSEVRLSRTLEGYTF	TGTGCCAGCAGTGAAGTTCGATTGTCTAGGACTTTGGAAGGCTACACCTTC
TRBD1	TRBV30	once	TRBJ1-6	CAWSVRTGRNSPLHF	TGTGCCTGGAGTGTAAGGACAGGGCGTAATTCACCCCTCCACTTT
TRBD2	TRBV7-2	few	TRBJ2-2	CASSLASGAGELFF	TGTGCCAGCAGCTTAGCAAGCGGGGCTGGGGAGCTGTTTTTT
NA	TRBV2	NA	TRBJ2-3	CASNPPLQTQYF	TGTGCCAGCAACCCGCCACTCCAAACGCAGTATTTT
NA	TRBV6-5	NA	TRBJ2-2	CASEVLANTGELFF	TGTGCCAGCGAGGTCCTCGCGAACACCGGGGAGCTGTTTTTT
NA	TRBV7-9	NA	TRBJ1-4	CASSLTPGEKLFF	TGTGCCAGCAGCCTGACACCTGGTGAAAAACTGTTTTTT
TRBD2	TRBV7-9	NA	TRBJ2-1	CASSFTWGLAGPTYNEQFF	TGTGCCAGCAGCTTCACGTGGGGACTAGCGGGCCCAACCTACAATGAGCAGTTCTTC
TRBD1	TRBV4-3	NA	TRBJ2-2	CASSQGQGIGELFF	TGCGCCAGCAGCCAAGGACAGGGAATCGGGGAGCTGTTTTTT
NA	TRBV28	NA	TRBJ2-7	CASSPLDNYEQYF	TGTGCCAGCAGCCCACTGGACAACTACGAGCAGTACTTC
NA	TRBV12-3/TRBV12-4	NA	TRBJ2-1	CASTLSSPNEQFF	TGTGCCAGCACCTTGAGTAGCCCCAATGAGCAGTTCTTC
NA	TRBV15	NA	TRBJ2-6	CATSRGRGSGANVLTF	TGTGCCACCAGCAGAGGTCGGGGCTCTGGGGCCAACGTCCTGACTTTC
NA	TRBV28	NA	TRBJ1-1	CASSSAGSMNTEAFF	TGTGCCAGCAGTTCAGCCGGGTCCATGAACACTGAAGCTTTCTTT
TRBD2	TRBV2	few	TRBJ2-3	CASSGWRESTDTQYF	TGTGCCAGCAGTGGGTGGCGGGAGAGCACAGATACGCAGTATTTT
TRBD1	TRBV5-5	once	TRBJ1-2	CASSLDRLYGYTF	TGTGCCAGCAGCCTGGACAGGTTATATGGCTACACCTTC
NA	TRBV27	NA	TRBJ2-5	CASSTIWGAETQYF	TGTGCCAGCAGCACCATCTGGGGAGCAGAGACCCAGTACTTC
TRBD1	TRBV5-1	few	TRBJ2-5	CASSWEGTGRETQYF	TGCGCCAGCAGCTGGGAGGGGACAGGGAGGGAGACCCAGTACTTC
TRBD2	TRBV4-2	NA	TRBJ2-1	CASSQEVAGGPKYEQFF	TGTGCCAGCAGCCAAGAGGTAGCGGGAGGGCCTAAATATGAGCAGTTCTTC